Shown below are 26 T cell receptor beta chains from a single sample sequenced in a study of cytomegalovirus exposure and HLA in healthy donors. With 60 Vbeta and 13 Jbeta primers, the PCR was carried out. Generated by immunoSEQ multiplex PCR, the TCRdb table keeps only in-frame clones and is missing some. The sample totals some 180,000 clones. Specimen: PBMCs. Receptors originate from a man aged 30-40 years in good health and CMV-seronegative.

This chain uses TRBV7-9 with TRBJ2-5; the D is unclear. The assigned J gene may be wrong: the sequence end matches TRBJ2-7 better. Germline V gene data show CDR1 as SEHNR and CDR2 as FQNEAQ (reference sequence). The CDR3 sequence is 11 residues long. The CDR3 protein is CASSPFYEQYF. The CDR3 DNA sequence: TGTGCCAGCAGCCCTTTCTACGAGCAGTACTTC.

V usage is TRBV30 and J usage is TRBJ2-1, with 10 bases aligning to TRBD1. The CDR3 totals 15 residues. The V and J ends lost 2 bases and 7 bases, in that order; junction bases with no gene match: 8. Per the germline V gene, CDR1 is GTSNPN and CDR2 is SVGIG (reference sequence). The CDR3 DNA is TGTGCCTGGAGTCCGACAGGGGGCGCAGCGAATGAGCAGTTCTTC. Protein: CAWSPTGGAANEQFF.

This sequence joins TRBV7-2 and TRBJ1-2; D is possibly TRBD1 (6 bases). Trimming took 5 bases from V and 3 from J, leaving 19 bases between them. The CDR3 length is 16 residues. Per germline, CDR1 SGHTA and CDR2 FQGNSA. The CDR3 region is CASSPWGGRRDYGYTF. The DNA for the CDR3 is TGTGCCAGCAGCCCATGGGGGGGGCGTAGGGACTATGGCTACACCTTC.

The chain couples TRBV7-8 to TRBJ1-1; 7 bases align to TRBD1. Germline lookup yields CDR1 SGHVS and CDR2 FQNEAQ. Unmatched junction bases numbered 14, after V lost 4 bases and J lost 0 bases. The CDR3 length is 18 residues. CDR3 DNA sequence: TGTGCCAGCAGCTCTCCACGGACAGGAGTACTTATGAACACTGAAGCTTTCTTT. Amino acid sequence: CASSSPRTGVLMNTEAFF. The variable domain in full, with the rest retrieved from reference TRBV7-8 and TRBJ1-1, is GAGVSQSPRYKVAKRGQDVALRCDPISGHVSLFWYQQALGQGPEFLTYFQNEAQLDKSGLPSDRFFAERPEGSVSTLKIQRTQQEDSAVYLCASSSPRTGVLMNTEAFFGQGTRLTVV.

The chain is built from TRBV6-1 and TRBJ1-5; D is unresolved. The CDR3 is 13 residues long. Trimming pared 5 bases from V and 1 base from J, leaving 6 bases between. CDR1 is MNHNS, CDR2 SASEGT, per germline. CDR3 region: CASSRRSNQPQHF. The CDR3 coding sequence is TGTGCCAGCAGTCGTCGGAGCAATCAGCCCCAGCATTTT.

V gene TRBV4-2 combines with J gene TRBJ2-5; 9 bases are shared with TRBD2. Germline CDR1 is LGHNA and CDR2 is YNFKEQ. The CDR3 spans 15 residues. Trimming took 1 base from V and 4 from J; bases not matched to a gene: 4. CDR3 sequence: CASSQGTSGPETQYF. CDR3 in DNA: TGTGCCAGCAGCCAAGGAACTAGCGGGCCAGAGACCCAGTACTTC.

Of note for this clone: One junction end does not reproduce the germline sequence, and a read error may be involved. The gene calls are TRBV5-1 and TRBJ1-2, with D perhaps matching TRBD1 (6 bases). This CDR3 has 15 amino acids. In germline, CDR1 is SGHRS, CDR2 YFSETQ. CDR3 in amino acids: CASSYGTGGNYDYTF. As DNA, the CDR3 is TGCGCCAGCAGCTACGGAACGGGGGGCAACTATGACTACACCTTC. The full variable domain, rest sourced from reference TRBV5-1 and TRBJ1-2, is KAGVTQTPRYLIKTRGQQVTLSCSPISGHRSVSWYQQTPGQGLQFLFEYFSETQRNKGNFPGRFSGRQFSNSRSEMNVSTLELGDSALYLCASSYGTGGNYDYTFGSGTRLTVV.

This chain links TRBV7-3 with TRBJ2-3; TRBD2 agrees at 7 bases. With 2 bases clipped from V and 12 bases from J, the junction kept 5 bases outside the gene matches. CDR1 is SGHTA, CDR2 FQGTGA, per germline. The CDR3 covers 12 residues. The CDR3 coding sequence is TGTGCCAGCAGCTTAGAGCGGGGAAAACAGTATTTT. Translating gives CASSLERGKQYF. Supplemented by reference TRBV7-3 and TRBJ2-3, the full variable domain reads GAGVSQTPSNKVTEKGKYVELRCDPISGHTALYWYRQSLGQGPEFLIYFQGTGAADDSGLPNDRFFAVRPEGSVSTLKIQRTERGDSAVYLCASSLERGKQYFGPGTRLTVL.

This sequence joins TRBV27 and TRBJ1-3, with D possibly matching TRBD1 (6 bases). Trimming took off 9 bases at V and 4 bases at J, with 19 bases between the two ends. The germline V gene encodes CDR1 MNHEY and CDR2 SMNVEV (reference sequence). This CDR3 has 15 residues. CDR3 sequence (DNA): TGTGCCAGTAGGGGCCAGGGGCTCGTCGGAAACACCATATATTTT. Protein product: CASRGQGLVGNTIYF.

This CDR3 reads CASTNEIGQNTEAFF. The CDR3 nucleotides are TGTGCCAGCACCAACGAAATAGGACAGAACACTGAAGCTTTCTTT. The rearrangement joins TRBV28 to TRBJ1-1; tentatively, D is TRBD1 (5 bases). The CDR3 has 15 residues. Trimming pared 7 bases from V and 1 base from J, leaving 16 bases between. In germline, CDR1 is MDHEN, CDR2 SYDVKM.

The chain carries TRBV4-3 and TRBJ2-2; perhaps TRBD2 as D (6 bases). V lost 0 bases and J lost 1, with 12 bases in between. Per the germline V gene, CDR1 is LGHNA and CDR2 is YSLEER. CDR3 length equals 17 residues. The CDR3 region has the DNA TGCGCCAGCAGCCAAGATCTCGCGGGGAGGAACACCGGGGAGCTGTTTTTT. It translates to CASSQDLAGRNTGELFF.

In regard to this clone: The CDR3 does not end in the conserved phenylalanine or tryptophan, so this is likely a read error. The DNA is omitted, as the CDR3 cannot be located on it reliably, and the CDR3 follows TCRdb's listing. The J gene is TRBJ1-1, the V gene TRBV30; the table's D call TRBD1 went unverified against the DNA. The CDR3 length equals 13 residues, ends included. CDR1 and CDR2 (germline): GTSNPN, SVGIG (reference sequence). CDR3 region: CAWTPGQVASVGS.

The V gene is TRBV5-8, the J gene TRBJ2-5; TRBD1 aligns across 9 bases. The junction had 6 bases not matched to a gene; V was cut back by 1 base and J by 5 bases. The CDR3 has 15 residues. CDR1 SGHTS and CDR2 YDEGEE come from the germline V gene. The CDR3 spells CASSLMGTGRETQYF. CDR3 bases: TGTGCCAGCAGCTTGATGGGGACAGGGAGGGAGACCCAGTACTTC.

V and J are TRBV9 and TRBJ2-5; 12 bases are shared with TRBD2. The germline V gene has CDR1 SGDLS and CDR2 YYNGEE. The CDR3 is 15 residues long. Trimming took 0 bases from V and 4 from J; bases not matched to a gene: 1. Here the CDR3 reads CASSVALAGGETQYF. The CDR3 nucleotides are TGTGCCAGCAGCGTAGCACTAGCGGGAGGAGAGACCCAGTACTTC.

V gene TRBV29-1 combines with J gene TRBJ1-4; 7 nucleotides line up with TRBD1. Trimming cost V 0 bases and J 7 bases; bases outside gene matches: 8. Germline V gives CDR1 SQVTM, CDR2 ANQGSEA. The CDR3 extends over 15 amino acids. The CDR3 spells CSVEDPGRGTEKLFF. CDR3 in DNA: TGCAGCGTTGAAGATCCGGGCAGGGGGACTGAAAAACTGTTTTTT. Together with reference TRBV29-1 and TRBJ1-4, the CDR3 gives the full variable domain: SAVISQKPSRDICQRGTSLTIQCQVDSQVTMMFWYRQQPGQSLTLIATANQGSEATYESGFVIDKFPISRPNLTFSTLTVSNMSPEDSSIYLCSVEDPGRGTEKLFFGSGTQLSVL.

As to this clone: In the same sample, other DNA sequences code for this CDR3. J is TRBJ2-5 and V is TRBV6-5; D is uncertain. V gave up 4 bases and J gave up 2 bases, with 8 bases separating them. This CDR3 is built from 13 residues. Germline V CDR1 and CDR2: MNHEY, SVGAGI. The chain's CDR3 is CASSLASQETQYF. In DNA form, the CDR3 reads TGTGCCAGCAGTTTGGCCTCGCAAGAGACCCAGTACTTC.

The chain is built from TRBV6-5 and TRBJ1-6; tentative D call: TRBD1 (5 bases). V lost 4 bases, J lost 4 bases, and 11 bases lay in between. The CDR3 consists of 15 residues. Germline V gives CDR1 MNHEY, CDR2 SVGAGI. The CDR3 bases are TGTGCCAGCAGTTCGCGGGGGTCTTATAATTCACCCCTCCACTTT. This gives the protein CASSSRGSYNSPLHF.

In the case of this clone: The sample holds other DNA sequences that translate to the same CDR3. The chain uses TRBV6-6 and TRBJ2-7, with 11 bases aligning to TRBD2. J was trimmed by 1 base and V by 6 bases; bases with no gene match: 2. CDR3 size: 14 residues. Germline V gives CDR1 MNHNY, CDR2 SVGAGI (reference sequence). The CDR3 DNA follows: TGTGCCAGCAGAACTAGCGGGGGTTCCTACGAGCAGTACTTC. It is translated as CASRTSGGSYEQYF.

This chain uses TRBV2 with TRBJ2-5, with D possibly TRBD2 on 6 matching bases. Trimming pared 7 bases from V and 0 bases from J, leaving 9 bases between. Germline V gene sequence: CDR1 SNHLY, CDR2 FYNNEI. The CDR3 has 13 residues. The CDR3 loop is CASTDYHQETQYF. CDR3 nucleotides: TGTGCCAGCACGGACTACCACCAAGAGACCCAGTACTTC.

The V gene is TRBV11-2, the J gene TRBJ1-1, with 8 nucleotides matching TRBD1. The V and J ends lost 4 bases and 3 bases, in that order; junction bases with no gene match: 7. This CDR3 is built from 15 residues. The germline CDR1 and CDR2 sequences are SGHAT and FQNNGV. The CDR3 region is CASSSGQGRDTEAFF. CDR3 in DNA: TGTGCCAGCAGCTCCGGACAGGGTAGGGACACTGAAGCTTTCTTT. The whole variable domain, remainder taken from reference TRBV11-2 and TRBJ1-1, is EAGVAQSPRYKIIEKRQSVAFWCNPISGHATLYWYQQILGQGPKLLIQFQNNGVVDDSQLPKDRFSAERLKGVDSTLKIQPAKLEDSAVYLCASSSGQGRDTEAFFGQGTRLTVV.

CDR3 protein: CSVEVGQTNTEAFF. The CDR3 region has the DNA TGCAGCGTTGAAGTTGGACAGACGAACACTGAAGCTTTCTTT. The genes are TRBV29-1 and TRBJ1-1; D might be TRBD1 (6 bases). The length of the CDR3 is 14 residues. Germline lookup yields CDR1 SQVTM and CDR2 ANQGSEA. V was clipped by 1 base and J by 1 base, with 10 bases between them.

The chain uses TRBV27 and TRBJ2-3; TRBD1 matches 10 bases. The germline V gene encodes CDR1 MNHEY and CDR2 SMNVEV (reference sequence). The CDR3 contains 15 residues. V shed 6 bases and J 1 base; nucleotides not matched to a gene: 4. The CDR3 nucleotides read TGTGCCAGCAGCAATGGACAGGGGGGCACAGATACGCAGTATTTT. Its protein product is CASSNGQGGTDTQYF.

The V gene is TRBV27, the J gene TRBJ2-2, with 7 nucleotides matching TRBD1. Germline CDR1 reads MNHEY; CDR2 reads SMNVEV (reference sequence). The trim removed 1 base at V and 0 bases at J, leaving 2 bases unmatched. This CDR3 contains 16 residues. The CDR3 DNA reads TGTGCCAGCAGTTTATGGGGGACAGCGAACACCGGGGAGCTGTTTTTT. Translated: CASSLWGTANTGELFF.

The chain carries TRBV6-1 and TRBJ2-7, with a possible D match to TRBD1 (7 bases). Trimming took 2 bases from V and 3 from J, leaving 11 bases between them. The germline V gene has CDR1 MNHNS and CDR2 SASEGT. This CDR3 has 14 residues. The CDR3 loop is CASSEQGGHYEQYF. CDR3 DNA: TGTGCCAGCAGTGAACAGGGGGGCCACTACGAGCAGTACTTC.

The J gene is TRBJ2-7, the V gene TRBV19; weak D call: TRBD2 (5 bases). The ends were cut back, 2 bases at V and 2 bases at J, with 13 bases in the middle. CDR3 size: 15 residues. The germline gives CDR1 LNHDA, CDR2 SQIVND (reference sequence). The chain's CDR3 is CASSILEGSPYEQYF. The DNA for the CDR3 is TGTGCCAGTAGTATACTCGAGGGTTCGCCCTACGAGCAGTACTTC.

The chain joins TRBV30 to TRBJ2-1; unclear D gene. The CDR3 sequence is 13 residues long. Germline lookup yields CDR1 GTSNPN and CDR2 SVGIG (reference sequence). Between the trimmed V and J ends, which lost 0 bases and 0 bases, there was a span of 3 bases. The CDR3 sequence: CAWSVASYNEQFF. Written as DNA, the CDR3 is TGTGCCTGGAGTGTGGCCTCCTACAATGAGCAGTTCTTC.